The 23 T cell receptor beta chains reported below all come from one sample, sequenced in a study of shared clonotypes between healthy human individuals. Profiling relied on immunoSEQ multiplex PCR, and the TCRdb table lists in-frame clones only, not all of them. The table has some 2 million clones, roughly 94% seen once. Sequenced input: naive CD4+ T cells sorted from blood. Subset meaning: CD45RA+ positively selected. These receptors all stem from a man aged 18-30 years in good health.

The chain uses TRBV7-3 and TRBJ2-1; 7 bases line up with TRBD2. Trimming took 3 bases from V and 7 from J; bases not matched to a gene: 9. Germline loops: CDR1 SGHTA, CDR2 FQGTGA. The CDR3 runs to 15 residues. The CDR3, as DNA: TGTGCCAGCAGCTTCAACGGGGGGAATGGTAATGAGCAGTTCTTC. Protein product: CASSFNGGNGNEQFF. Full variable domain (missing parts from reference TRBV7-3 and TRBJ2-1): GAGVSQTPSNKVTEKGKYVELRCDPISGHTALYWYRQSLGQGPEFLIYFQGTGAADDSGLPNDRFFAVRPEGSVSTLKIQRTERGDSAVYLCASSFNGGNGNEQFFGPGTRLTVL.

This CDR3 is CARSLVYEAEGSQETQYF. CDR3 nucleotide sequence: TGTGCCAGAAGCTTGGTCTATGAAGCGGAGGGGAGTCAAGAGACCCAGTACTTC. V is TRBV5-3 and J is TRBJ2-5, with D perhaps matching TRBD2 (6 bases). TRBV5-3 is sorted into the ORF group, with uncertain function. V shed 0 bases and J shed 2 bases, with 20 bases lying between them. The length of the CDR3 is 18 residues.

Notes on this clone: Within the sample, other DNA sequences also encode this same CDR3. CDR3 loop: CASSVSSGRTDTQYF. The DNA of the CDR3 is TGTGCCAGCAGCGTCTCTAGCGGGCGCACAGATACGCAGTATTTT. The chain employs TRBV9 and TRBJ2-3; TRBD2 aligns across 8 bases. After removal of 2 bases from V and 1 base from J, the junction contained 3 bases not matched to a gene. Germline CDR1 and CDR2: SGDLS and YYNGEE. There are 15 residues in the CDR3.

The rearrangement links TRBV11-3 to TRBJ2-2, with D perhaps TRBD2 (7 bases). V was trimmed by 1 base and J by 4 bases, leaving 22 bases between them. CDR1 SGHNT and CDR2 YENEEA come from the germline V gene. CDR3 size: 19 residues. The CDR3 protein is CASSLGFPHSGGSTGELFF. CDR3 DNA: TGTGCCAGCAGCTTAGGTTTCCCCCATTCGGGGGGCAGCACCGGGGAGCTGTTTTTT.

The chain couples TRBV10-3 to TRBJ1-5; 9 bases agree with TRBD1. Losses at the gene ends were 2 bases for V and 7 bases for J; bases not matched to a gene: 6. This CDR3 is built from 15 residues. The V gene's germline CDR1 is ENHRY and CDR2 SYGVKD. The CDR3 DNA reads as TGTGCCATCAGTGAGCTGGGACAGGGCGGACAGCCCCAGCATTTT. It yields the protein CAISELGQGGQPQHF.

This clone was found once. The chain couples TRBV9 to TRBJ2-2, with D perhaps TRBD1 (5 bases). There are 13 residues in the CDR3. The V and J ends lost 7 bases and 1 base respectively, with 8 bases between them. Germline V gives CDR1 SGDLS, CDR2 YYNGEE. The CDR3 region has the DNA TGTGCCAGCTCGACAGAGAACACCGGGGAGCTGTTTTTT. Translated, it gives CASSTENTGELFF. The complete variable domain, with remaining parts taken from reference TRBV9 and TRBJ2-2, reads DSGVTQTPKHLITATGQRVTLRCSPRSGDLSVYWYQQSLDQGLQFLIQYYNGEERAKGNILERFSAQQFPDLHSELNLSSLELGDSALYFCASSTENTGELFFGEGSRLTVL.

This chain joins TRBV6-5 and TRBJ2-5, with D possibly being TRBD2 (5 bases). The germline V and J ends were trimmed by 6 bases and 2 bases, with 10 bases remaining between them. The CDR3 covers 13 residues. Looked up from germline, CDR1 is MNHEY and CDR2 is SVGAGI. The chain's CDR3 is CASRTGIQETQYF. CDR3 DNA: TGTGCCAGCAGAACCGGGATACAAGAGACCCAGTACTTC.

The chain combines TRBV5-4 with TRBJ2-1, with 7 bases fitting TRBD2. The CDR3 is 17 amino acids. J gave up 0 bases and V 6 bases, and 12 bases lay outside the gene matches. Germline lookup yields CDR1 SGHNT and CDR2 YYREEE (reference sequence). CDR3 bases: TGTGCCAGCATGGGCGGGAGTCCCCTCAGCTCCTACAATGAGCAGTTCTTC. Its translation is CASMGGSPLSSYNEQFF.

The J gene is TRBJ1-6, the V gene TRBV5-1, with 7 positions matching TRBD1. From germline, CDR1 is SGHRS and CDR2 YFSETQ. Trimming removed 3 bases from V and 8 bases from J; junction bases left unmatched: 11. This CDR3 has 16 residues. CDR3 region: CASSSTTGTEYSPLHF. DNA for the CDR3: TGCGCCAGCAGCTCCACCACCGGGACAGAATATTCACCCCTCCACTTT. The full variable domain, in which reference TRBV5-1 and TRBJ1-6 provide the parts outside the CDR3, is KAGVTQTPRYLIKTRGQQVTLSCSPISGHRSVSWYQQTPGQGLQFLFEYFSETQRNKGNFPGRFSGRQFSNSRSEMNVSTLELGDSALYLCASSSTTGTEYSPLHFGNGTRLTVT.

The chain has TRBV29-1 and TRBJ2-2; D is perhaps TRBD1 or TRBD2 (5 bases each). The ends were cut back, 4 bases at V and 4 bases at J, with 16 bases in the middle. CDR1 SQVTM and CDR2 ANQGSEA come from the germline V gene. This CDR3 is built from 15 residues. CDR3 loop: CSVAVSVRGTGELFF. CDR3 DNA: TGCAGCGTTGCAGTCAGCGTGAGGGGCACCGGGGAGCTGTTTTTT.

CDR3 DNA sequence: TGTGCCTGGAGTGCACTAGCGGGAGGGCCCGCTGAGCAGTTCTTC. Translation gives CAWSALAGGPAEQFF. This chain uses TRBV30 with TRBJ2-1; TRBD2 matches at 13 bases. V was clipped by 1 base and J by 9 bases; unmatched bases: 6. This CDR3 is 15 amino acids long. CDR1 GTSNPN and CDR2 SVGIG come from the germline V gene (reference sequence).

V gene TRBV5-7 combines with J gene TRBJ1-2; 7 bases map to TRBD1. TRBV5-7 belongs to the ORF category, with a function that is uncertain. This CDR3 has 14 residues. J lost 4 bases, V lost 6 bases, and 9 bases had no gene match. The CDR3 reads CASTETGRTYGYTF. The DNA for the CDR3 is TGTGCCAGCACCGAGACAGGGAGGACCTATGGCTACACCTTC.

This chain connects TRBV11-2 to TRBJ2-1; no definite D call. The CDR3 sequence is 16 residues long. From germline, CDR1 is SGHAT and CDR2 FQNNGV. Trimming removed 0 bases from V and 0 bases from J, with 9 bases in between. The CDR3 DNA reads as TGTGCCAGCAGCTTAGAGGGCCGGAGCTCCTACAATGAGCAGTTCTTC. Its translation is CASSLEGRSSYNEQFF.

The chain combines TRBV25-1 with TRBJ2-4; D is ambiguous. V was shortened by 8 bases and J by 1 base, with 3 bases between the two germline ends. The CDR3 loop spans 11 amino acids. Germline CDR1 is MGHDK and CDR2 is SYGVNS. DNA of the CDR3: TGTGCCAGCGGGGCCAAAAACATTCAGTACTTC. This gives the protein CASGAKNIQYF.

V and J are TRBV27 and TRBJ1-2, with TRBD1 identical over 7 bases. Trimming cost V 5 bases and J 6 bases; bases outside gene matches: 6. CDR1 and CDR2 (germline): MNHEY, SMNVEV (reference sequence). This CDR3 contains 13 residues. The CDR3 region is CASSPGQLHGYTF. In nucleotides, the CDR3 is TGTGCCAGCAGTCCGGGACAGTTACATGGCTACACCTTC.

Only one count was recorded for this clone. The chain uses TRBV6-6 and TRBJ2-3; D unresolved. V lost 2 bases to trimming and J lost 5 bases, with 5 bases between them. The V gene's germline CDR1 is MNHNY and CDR2 SVGAGI (reference sequence). The CDR3 has 12 amino acids. The CDR3 region is CASSYTVDTQYF. In DNA form, the CDR3 reads TGTGCCAGCAGTTACACCGTAGATACGCAGTATTTT.

Comments on this clone: At one boundary the junction diverges from the germline segment, which might be a read error. Other DNA sequences in this specimen translate into the identical CDR3. The chain carries TRBV4-2 and TRBJ1-6; D unresolved. Germline V lookup: CDR1 LGHNA, CDR2 YNFKEQ. The CDR3 consists of 17 residues. The CDR3 region has the DNA TGTGCCAGCAGCCGGAATTCCGCGCGGACGAATAATTCGCCCCTCCACTTT. Its translation: CASSRNSARTNNSPLHF.

The CDR3 is CASSVDGGYLYGYTF. Written as DNA, the CDR3 is TGTGCCAGCAGCGTAGATGGGGGGTATCTCTATGGCTACACCTTC. The V and J genes are TRBV9 and TRBJ1-2; the D gene is possibly TRBD1 (5 bases). The CDR3 covers 15 residues. Germline V gives CDR1 SGDLS, CDR2 YYNGEE. V was cut by 0 bases and J by 4 bases, with 13 bases left in between. Variable domain in full (rest from reference TRBV9 and TRBJ1-2): DSGVTQTPKHLITATGQRVTLRCSPRSGDLSVYWYQQSLDQGLQFLIQYYNGEERAKGNILERFSAQQFPDLHSELNLSSLELGDSALYFCASSVDGGYLYGYTFGSGTRLTVV.

The V call is TRBV6-6, the J call TRBJ2-5; TRBD2 might be the D (6 bases). Germline V gene data show CDR1 as MNHNY and CDR2 as SVGAGI (reference sequence). CDR3 length: 15 amino acids. The ends were cut back, 6 bases at V and 0 bases at J, with 14 bases in the middle. The chain's CDR3 is CASSAGGTYQETQYF. As DNA, the CDR3 is TGTGCCAGCAGCGCCGGCGGGACGTACCAAGAGACCCAGTACTTC.

The rearrangement uses TRBV28 and TRBJ1-1; 7 bases are shared with TRBD1. The V and J ends lost 4 bases and 1 base, in that order; junction bases with no gene match: 6. Germline V gene data show CDR1 as MDHEN and CDR2 as SYDVKM. This CDR3 comprises 15 residues. The CDR3 sequence is CASSSTGAPNTEAFF. In DNA, the CDR3 is TGTGCCAGCAGTTCAACAGGGGCCCCGAACACTGAAGCTTTCTTT.

J is TRBJ1-1 and V is TRBV19, with 11 bases aligning to TRBD1. CDR1 is LNHDA, CDR2 SQIVND, per germline (reference sequence). CDR3 length equals 17 residues. J gave up 4 bases and V 5 bases, and 12 bases lay outside the gene matches. The CDR3, as DNA: TGTGCCAGTAGTTTCGGGACAGGGGGAAAATTTGTCACTGAAGCTTTCTTT. It codes for CASSFGTGGKFVTEAFF.

The chain recombines TRBV7-6 with TRBJ2-5; 8 bases are a match to TRBD2. The CDR3 length is 15 residues. Germline V gene sequence: CDR1 SGHVS, CDR2 FNYEAQ. The trim removed 1 base at V and 2 bases at J, leaving 3 bases unmatched. CDR3 sequence reads: CASSLVASGQETQYF. CDR3 nucleotide sequence: TGTGCCAGCAGCTTAGTGGCTAGCGGGCAAGAGACCCAGTACTTC. Based on the CDR3 plus reference TRBV7-6 and TRBJ2-5, the full variable domain is GAGVSQSPRYKVTKRGQDVALRCDPISGHVSLYWYRQALGQGPEFLTYFNYEAQQDKSGLPNDRFSAERPEGSISTLTIQRTEQRDSAMYRCASSLVASGQETQYFGPGTRLLVL.

V is TRBV7-2 and J is TRBJ2-5, with 13 bases fitting TRBD2. This CDR3 is 17 amino acids long. The germline gives CDR1 SGHTA, CDR2 FQGNSA. Trimming at V came to 5 bases and at J to 1 base, leaving 7 bases not matched to a gene. Here the CDR3 reads CASSPGLAGLLQETQYF. The CDR3 nucleotides read TGTGCCAGCAGCCCGGGACTAGCGGGACTACTCCAAGAGACCCAGTACTTC.